This TCR beta chain was profiled in a study of response to subunit inactivated influenza vaccine. A word on this clonotype: Antigen unknown.

Using its own MiXCR run on the RT-PCR reads, TCRdb lists one record per CDR3 protein. The table records over 150,000 distinct CDR3 sequences, about 9% of them present only once. General study points: Authors suggested seasonal influenza vaccinations each recruit few new T cells.

Sample: non-naive T cells sorted from PBMCs, taken on the day of vaccination. The sequence was collected from a man aged 50 to 59 who received an inactivated influenza vaccine.

The CDR3 sequence: CASSHLSYEQYF. In DNA form, the CDR3 reads TGTGCCAGCAGTCATCTATCCTACGAGCAGTACTTC. The chain has TRBV6-2 or TRBV6-3 and TRBJ2-7, with D unclear. Germline CDR1 is MNHEY and CDR2 is SVGEGT. This CDR3 spans 12 amino acids. V was trimmed by 5 bases and J by 1 base, leaving 6 bases between them.